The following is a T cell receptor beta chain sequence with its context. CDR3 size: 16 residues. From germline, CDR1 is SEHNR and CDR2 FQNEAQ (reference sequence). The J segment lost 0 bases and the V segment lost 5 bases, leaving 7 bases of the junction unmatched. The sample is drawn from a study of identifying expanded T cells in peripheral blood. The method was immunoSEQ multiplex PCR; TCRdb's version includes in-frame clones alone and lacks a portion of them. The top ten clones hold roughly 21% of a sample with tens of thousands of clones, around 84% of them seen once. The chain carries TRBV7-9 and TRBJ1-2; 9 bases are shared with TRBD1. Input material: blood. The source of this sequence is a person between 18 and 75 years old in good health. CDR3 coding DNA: TGTGCCAGCAGCAAACTAGACAGGGGGGCTAACTATGGCTACACCTTC. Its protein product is CASSKLDRGANYGYTF.